This T cell receptor beta chain was sequenced for a study of a mutant IDH1 vaccine in newly diagnosed glioma. Study details: Pretreatment consisted of radiotherapy, temozolomide, or both, with most receiving both.

The time point: baseline, week 1 (first vaccination visit). Treatment specified: pre-vaccination baseline after standard-of-care therapy. There were new WHO grade 3 or 4 astrocytomas in the donors, and these were IDH1-mutant and ATRX-lost. This clone was detected only a few times. Germline values: CDR1 SNHLY, CDR2 FYNNEI. Trimming pared 6 bases from V and 4 bases from J, leaving 12 bases between. The CDR3 runs to 13 residues. Using immunoSEQ multiplex PCR, the repertoire was profiled, and TCRdb retains in-frame clones only, with some absent. The sample holds tens of thousands of clones, about four fifths seen once.

Source: PBMCs, taken from a glioma patient treated with radiotherapy, temozolomide or both. The V call is TRBV2, the J call TRBJ1-1; a weak D match, TRBD1 (5 bases). This clonotype was sampled from a woman aged 45 to 65 with glioma. The CDR3 DNA is TGTGCCAGCAGCTCCTTCGGGGGCACTGAAGCTTTCTTT. Its translation: CASSSFGGTEAFF.